Below, 10 T cell receptor beta chains from the same sample are listed, as sequenced in a study of control samples from healthy donors and cancer patients. Generated by immunoSEQ multiplex PCR, the TCRdb table keeps only in-frame clones and is missing some. The repertoire has roughly 80,000 clones, around 92% of them found once; the top ten carry more than 5%. The sample taken for sequencing was blood. All receptors come from a woman aged 55-69 years in good health.

The chain is built from TRBV4-1 and TRBJ2-5; 9 bases map to TRBD1. The V and J ends lost 4 bases and 6 bases, in that order; junction bases with no gene match: 6. This CDR3 region has 14 residues. Germline loops: CDR1 MGHRA, CDR2 YSYEKL. CDR3 residues: CASSLQGQGKTQYF. CDR3 coding DNA: TGCGCCAGCAGCCTCCAGGGACAGGGTAAGACCCAGTACTTC.

This clone was counted a single time. The CDR3 reads CASSYSDYRREQYF. CDR3 nucleotides: TGTGCCAGCAGTTACTCTGACTACCGTCGGGAGCAGTACTTC. V is TRBV6-5 and J is TRBJ2-7, with a tentative D call TRBD2 (5 bases). This CDR3 has 14 residues. The V gene lost 0 bases and the J gene lost 7 bases, with 13 bases spanning the gap. From germline, CDR1 is MNHEY and CDR2 SVGAGI.

The rearrangement links TRBV4-3 to TRBJ2-7; possible D gene TRBD2, 5 bases. V shed 4 bases and J shed 2 bases, with 15 bases lying between them. This CDR3 region has 15 residues. CDR1 LGHNA and CDR2 YSLEER come from the germline V gene. CDR3: CASSRVLTGTYEQYF. CDR3 DNA sequence: TGCGCCAGCAGCCGTGTATTGACGGGAACCTACGAGCAGTACTTC.

This clone occurred once. This rearrangement joins TRBV5-1 to TRBJ2-1, with 10 bases aligning to TRBD2. The CDR3 has 15 amino acids. V was pared by 0 bases and J by 6 bases, with 3 bases of the junction left unmatched. CDR1 and CDR2 (germline): SGHRS, YFSETQ. CDR3: CASSLATSGLNEQFF. The CDR3, as DNA: TGCGCCAGCAGCTTGGCGACTAGCGGGCTCAATGAGCAGTTCTTC.

This clone was recorded only once. V usage is TRBV3-1 (or the pseudogene TRBV3-2) and J usage is TRBJ2-3, with 7 positions matching TRBD2. V was clipped by 3 bases and J by 1 base; unmatched bases: 1. Germline V gene lookup returns CDR1 LGHDT and CDR2 YNNKEL (reference sequence). The CDR3 runs 14 residues. CDR3 in amino acids: CASSQAGGTDTQYF. Here the CDR3 DNA reads TGTGCCAGCAGCCAGGCGGGGGGCACAGATACGCAGTATTTT.

The chain uses TRBV19 and TRBJ1-2; 9 bases align to TRBD1. This CDR3 has 15 amino acids. Germline values: CDR1 LNHDA, CDR2 SQIVND (reference sequence). After removal of 10 bases from V and 4 bases from J, the junction contained 13 bases not matched to a gene. The CDR3 DNA sequence: TGTGCCACCAGGGACAGGGAGAGTGGAAGCTATGGCTACACCTTC. Translating it yields CATRDRESGSYGYTF.

The rearrangement joins TRBV5-6 to TRBJ2-7; 9 bases map to TRBD2. V was pared by 4 bases and J by 6 bases, with 11 bases of the junction left unmatched. CDR3 length equals 15 residues. Germline-derived CDR1 and CDR2 are SGHDT and YYEEEE. In DNA, the CDR3 is TGTGCCAGCAGCCCACTAGCGGGCGTTCACGGCGAGCAGTACTTC. As protein: CASSPLAGVHGEQYF.

The CDR3 DNA sequence: TGCAGTGCTGGAAGAAACGAGCAGTACTTC. It translates to CSAGRNEQYF. The chain links TRBV20-1 to TRBJ2-7; D not certain. V lost 5 bases to trimming and J lost 5 bases, with 7 bases between them. The CDR3 sequence is 10 residues long. The V gene's germline CDR1 is DFQATT and CDR2 SNEGSKA (reference sequence).

The V and J genes are TRBV7-9 and TRBJ2-3; D may correspond to TRBD1 or TRBD2 (6 bases each). Between the trimmed V and J ends, which lost 1 base and 3 bases, there was a span of 8 bases. This CDR3 spans 14 amino acids. The germline CDR1 and CDR2 sequences are SEHNR and FQNEAQ (reference sequence). DNA of the CDR3: TGTGCCAGCAGCTTAGGGAGGGGGACAGATACGCAGTATTTT. This sequence encodes CASSLGRGTDTQYF.

The chain has TRBV7-2 and TRBJ1-1; a weak D match, TRBD1 (6 bases). Germline V CDR1 and CDR2: SGHTA, FQGNSA. V dropped 5 bases and J dropped 3 bases, with 16 bases sitting between them. The CDR3 runs 15 residues. The CDR3 nucleotides read TGTGCCAGCAGCCCTCAACAGGGCCAGTACACTGAAGCTTTCTTT. It yields the protein CASSPQQGQYTEAFF.